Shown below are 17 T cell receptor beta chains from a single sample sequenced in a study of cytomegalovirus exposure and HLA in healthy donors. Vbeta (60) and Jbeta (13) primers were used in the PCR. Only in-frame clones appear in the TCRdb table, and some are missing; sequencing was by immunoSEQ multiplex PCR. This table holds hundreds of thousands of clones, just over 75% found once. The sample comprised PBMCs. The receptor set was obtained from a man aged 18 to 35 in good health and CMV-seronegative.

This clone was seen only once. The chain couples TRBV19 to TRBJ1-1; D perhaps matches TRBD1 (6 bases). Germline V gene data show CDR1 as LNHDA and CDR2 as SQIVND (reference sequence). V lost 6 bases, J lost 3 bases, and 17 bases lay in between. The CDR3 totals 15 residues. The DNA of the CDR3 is TGTGCCAGTAGAACCGGGGGGGCAGCCGACACTGAAGCTTTCTTT. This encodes CASRTGGAADTEAFF.

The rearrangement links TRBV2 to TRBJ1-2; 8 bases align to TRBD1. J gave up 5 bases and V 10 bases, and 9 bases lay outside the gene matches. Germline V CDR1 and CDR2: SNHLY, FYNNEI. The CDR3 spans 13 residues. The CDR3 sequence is CATNPGGAYGYTF. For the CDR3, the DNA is TGTGCCACCAATCCAGGGGGCGCTTATGGCTACACCTTC.

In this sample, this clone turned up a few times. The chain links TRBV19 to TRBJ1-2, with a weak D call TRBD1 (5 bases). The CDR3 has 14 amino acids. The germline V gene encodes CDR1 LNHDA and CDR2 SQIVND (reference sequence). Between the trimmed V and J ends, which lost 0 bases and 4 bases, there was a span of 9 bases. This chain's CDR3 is CASSIETGLYGYTF. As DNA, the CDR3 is TGTGCCAGTAGTATAGAAACAGGCCTCTATGGCTACACCTTC.

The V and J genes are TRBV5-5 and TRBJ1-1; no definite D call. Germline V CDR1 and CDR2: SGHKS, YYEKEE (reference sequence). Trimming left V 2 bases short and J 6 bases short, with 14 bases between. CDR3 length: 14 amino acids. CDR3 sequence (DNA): TGTGCCAGCAGCTTAATCGGGAAGTTAGCTGAAGCTTTCTTT. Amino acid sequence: CASSLIGKLAEAFF.

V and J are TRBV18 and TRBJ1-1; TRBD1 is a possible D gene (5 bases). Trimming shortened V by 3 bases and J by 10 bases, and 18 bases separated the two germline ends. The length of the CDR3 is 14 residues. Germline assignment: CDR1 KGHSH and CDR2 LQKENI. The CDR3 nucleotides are TGTGCCAGCTCACCCAATTCAGGGAGGGACGGAGCTTTCTTT. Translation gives CASSPNSGRDGAFF. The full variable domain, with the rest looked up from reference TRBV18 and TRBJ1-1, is NAGVMQNPRHLVRRRGQEARLRCSPMKGHSHVYWYRQLPEEGLKFMVYLQKENIIDESGMPKERFSAEFPKEGPSILRIQQVVRGDSAAYFCASSPNSGRDGAFFGQGTRLTVV.

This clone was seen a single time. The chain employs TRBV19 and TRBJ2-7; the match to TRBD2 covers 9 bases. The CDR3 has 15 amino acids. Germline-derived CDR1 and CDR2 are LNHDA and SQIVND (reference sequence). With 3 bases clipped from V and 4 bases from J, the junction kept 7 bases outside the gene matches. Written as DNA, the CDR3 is TGTGCCAGTAGTATTGGGGTAGCGGGAGAATACGAGCAGTACTTC. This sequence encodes CASSIGVAGEYEQYF.

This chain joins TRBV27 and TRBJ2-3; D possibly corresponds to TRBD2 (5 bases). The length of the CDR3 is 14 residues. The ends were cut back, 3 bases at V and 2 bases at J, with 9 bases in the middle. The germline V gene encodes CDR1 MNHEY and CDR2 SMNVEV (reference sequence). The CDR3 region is CASSFRGPTDTQYF. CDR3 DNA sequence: TGTGCCAGCAGTTTCCGGGGTCCCACAGATACGCAGTATTTT.

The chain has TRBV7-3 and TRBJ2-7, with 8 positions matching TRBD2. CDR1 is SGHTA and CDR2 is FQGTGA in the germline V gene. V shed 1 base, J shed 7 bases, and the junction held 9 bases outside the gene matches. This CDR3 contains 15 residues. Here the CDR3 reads CASSLSSAGEGEQYF. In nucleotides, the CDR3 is TGTGCCAGCAGCTTAAGTTCAGCGGGAGAAGGAGAGCAGTACTTC. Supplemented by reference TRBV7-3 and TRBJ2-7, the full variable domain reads GAGVSQTPSNKVTEKGKYVELRCDPISGHTALYWYRQSLGQGPEFLIYFQGTGAADDSGLPNDRFFAVRPEGSVSTLKIQRTERGDSAVYLCASSLSSAGEGEQYFGPGTRLTVT.

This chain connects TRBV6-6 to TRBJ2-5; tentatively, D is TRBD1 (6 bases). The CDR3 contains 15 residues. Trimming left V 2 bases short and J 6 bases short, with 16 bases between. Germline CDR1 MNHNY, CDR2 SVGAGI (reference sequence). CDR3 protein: CASSYPGQSKQTQYF. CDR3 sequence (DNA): TGTGCCAGCAGTTACCCCGGACAGAGCAAACAGACCCAGTACTTC.

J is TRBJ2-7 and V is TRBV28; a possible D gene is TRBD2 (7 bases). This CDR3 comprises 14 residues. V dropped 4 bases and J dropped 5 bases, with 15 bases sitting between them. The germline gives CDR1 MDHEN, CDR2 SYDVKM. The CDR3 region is CASSSPGGIDEQYF. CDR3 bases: TGTGCCAGCAGTTCTCCGGGGGGCATCGACGAGCAGTACTTC.

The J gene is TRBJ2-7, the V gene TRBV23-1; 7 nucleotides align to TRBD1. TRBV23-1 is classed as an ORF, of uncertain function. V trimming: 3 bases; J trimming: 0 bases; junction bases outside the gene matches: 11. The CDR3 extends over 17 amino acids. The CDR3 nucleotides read TGCGCCAGCAGTCACAACCGGACAGGATTTAACTCCTACGAGCAGTACTTC. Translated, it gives CASSHNRTGFNSYEQYF.

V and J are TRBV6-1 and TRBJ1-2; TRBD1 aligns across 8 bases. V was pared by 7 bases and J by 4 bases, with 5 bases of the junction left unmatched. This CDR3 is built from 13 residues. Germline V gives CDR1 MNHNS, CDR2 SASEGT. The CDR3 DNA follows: TGTGCCAGCACAGGACAGGGTCCCTATGGCTACACCTTC. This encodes CASTGQGPYGYTF.

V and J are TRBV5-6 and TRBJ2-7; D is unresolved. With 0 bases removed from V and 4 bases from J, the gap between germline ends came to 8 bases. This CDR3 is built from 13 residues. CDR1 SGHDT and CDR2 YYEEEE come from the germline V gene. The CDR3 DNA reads TGTGCCAGCAGCTTGGCCCAACAGTACGAGCAGTACTTC. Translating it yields CASSLAQQYEQYF.

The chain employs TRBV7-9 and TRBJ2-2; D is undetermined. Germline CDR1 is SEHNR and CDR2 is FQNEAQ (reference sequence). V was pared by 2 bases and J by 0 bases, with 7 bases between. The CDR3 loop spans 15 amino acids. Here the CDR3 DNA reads TGTGCCAGCAGCTTAATTATAGCGAACACCGGGGAGCTGTTTTTT. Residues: CASSLIIANTGELFF.

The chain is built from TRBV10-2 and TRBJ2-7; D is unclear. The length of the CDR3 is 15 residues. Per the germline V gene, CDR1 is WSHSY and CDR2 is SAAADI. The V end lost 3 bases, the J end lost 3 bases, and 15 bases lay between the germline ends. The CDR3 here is CASSDMARSFYEQYF. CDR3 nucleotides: TGCGCCAGCAGTGATATGGCGCGGTCCTTCTACGAGCAGTACTTC.

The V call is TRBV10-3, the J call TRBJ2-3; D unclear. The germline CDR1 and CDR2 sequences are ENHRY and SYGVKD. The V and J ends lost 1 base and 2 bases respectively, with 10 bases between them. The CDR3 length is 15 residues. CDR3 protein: CAISEYGLLTDTQYF. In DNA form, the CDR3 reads TGTGCCATCAGTGAGTATGGGCTCCTCACAGATACGCAGTATTTT.

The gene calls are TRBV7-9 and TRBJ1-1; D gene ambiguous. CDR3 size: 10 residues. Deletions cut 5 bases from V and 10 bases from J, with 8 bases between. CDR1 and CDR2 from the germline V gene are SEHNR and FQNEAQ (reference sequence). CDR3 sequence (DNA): TGTGCCAGCAGCGGGAGTCCAGCTTTCTTT. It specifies CASSGSPAFF.